The 6 T cell receptor beta chains below come from one sample, sequenced in a study of shared clonotypes between healthy human individuals (dated by TCRdb to the early 2020s). The library was obtained by the immunoSEQ multiplex PCR assay. TCRdb limited this immuneACCESS table to in-frame rearrangements with V and J called. A share of clones is missing; checked studies link under half to unresolved V genes, and the rest is unexplained. For this sample the table gives approximately 320,000 clones, of which 80% to 90% were detected only once. Under 20% of the sample comes from the top ten. The source material was memory CD8+ T cells sorted from blood. Taken with the paper, the label for cell subset or site translates to: CD45RO+ cells pooled with CCR7-negative TemRA cells. The receptors derive from a man between 18 and 35 years old in good health.

V gene TRBV28 combines with J gene TRBJ1-2; weak D call: TRBD1 (6 bases). The CDR3 runs to 16 residues. Trimming removed 4 bases at V and 5 bases at J, with 20 bases between. The V gene's germline CDR1 is MDHEN and CDR2 SYDVKM. The CDR3 nucleotides are TGTGCCAGCAGTTCCACTAGATCGACAGGAGGATATGGCTACACCTTC. Translating gives CASSSTRSTGGYGYTF.

This chain joins TRBV13 and TRBJ1-6; 7 nucleotides align to TRBD1. Germline V gives CDR1 PRHDT, CDR2 FYEKMQ (reference sequence). The V and J ends lost 0 bases and 8 bases, in that order; junction bases with no gene match: 4. The CDR3 sequence is 15 residues long. CDR3 nucleotide sequence: TGTGCCAGCAGCTTAGGGACAGGGCGGCATTCACCCCTCCACTTT. Translating gives CASSLGTGRHSPLHF.

The rearrangement joins TRBV7-8 to TRBJ1-1, with 10 positions matching TRBD1. V was clipped by 3 bases and J by 4 bases; unmatched bases: 8. The germline V gene has CDR1 SGHVS and CDR2 FQNEAQ. The CDR3 totals 16 residues. The CDR3 DNA is TGTGCCAGCAGCTTCCATCCCGGGACAGGGGTCACTGAAGCTTTCTTT. Its protein product is CASSFHPGTGVTEAFF.

The V gene is TRBV29-1, the J gene TRBJ2-1; TRBD2 agrees at 13 bases. Germline V gives CDR1 SQVTM, CDR2 ANQGSEA. The CDR3 has 17 amino acids. Germline trimming cut 6 bases from V and 0 bases from J; bases unmatched to any gene: 8. In DNA form, the CDR3 reads TGCAGCGTCCCCGGGACTAGCGGGATCAGCTCCTACAATGAGCAGTTCTTC. Protein: CSVPGTSGISSYNEQFF.

The gene calls are TRBV2 and TRBJ2-7; D gene ambiguous. CDR1 is SNHLY and CDR2 is FYNNEI in the germline V gene. V dropped 5 bases and J dropped 4 bases, with 6 bases sitting between them. This CDR3 is 11 amino acids long. The CDR3 region is CASSKTYEQYF. CDR3 in DNA: TGTGCCAGCAGTAAGACTTACGAGCAGTACTTC.

The V gene is TRBV27, the J gene TRBJ2-1; a possible D gene is TRBD2 (6 bases). Germline CDR1 reads MNHEY; CDR2 reads SMNVEV (reference sequence). The V end lost 3 bases, the J end lost 4 bases, and 10 bases lay between the germline ends. The CDR3 totals 14 residues. The CDR3 sequence is CASSFTSGYNEQFF. The CDR3 region has the DNA TGTGCCAGCAGTTTTACAAGCGGGTACAATGAGCAGTTCTTC.